This TCR beta chain was retrieved from a study of beta chain features in type 1 diabetes. Expressed TCRB transcripts were sequenced because the isolated RNA had all been reverse transcribed beforehand. Clones were sequenced by immunoSEQ multiplex PCR, and TCRdb holds only the in-frame ones, with some missing. The sample shows 300,000 to 400,000 clones, around an eighth of them seen only once. In this sample, this clone turned up a few times. As yet, its antigen is unknown. Study outcomes and limitations: Shortening that was moderate but significant affected the TCRB CDR3s of Type 1 diabetes patients in all four CD4+ subsets. A cDNA-based sequencing approach could over-represent cells with high TCR expression.

Germline CDR1 reads KGHSH; CDR2 reads LQKENI. The CDR3 spans 14 residues. The TCR was taken from a woman under 30 with type 1 diabetes. The chain links TRBV18 to TRBJ2-5, with TRBD1 matching 8 bases. The J call may be in error: the DNA end matches TRBJ2-7 better. The sample taken for sequencing was naive CD4+ T cells from blood. CDR3 amino acids: CASSSGQGGYEQYF. In DNA, the CDR3 is TGTGCCAGCTCCTCAGGACAGGGAGGCTACGAGCAGTACTTC.